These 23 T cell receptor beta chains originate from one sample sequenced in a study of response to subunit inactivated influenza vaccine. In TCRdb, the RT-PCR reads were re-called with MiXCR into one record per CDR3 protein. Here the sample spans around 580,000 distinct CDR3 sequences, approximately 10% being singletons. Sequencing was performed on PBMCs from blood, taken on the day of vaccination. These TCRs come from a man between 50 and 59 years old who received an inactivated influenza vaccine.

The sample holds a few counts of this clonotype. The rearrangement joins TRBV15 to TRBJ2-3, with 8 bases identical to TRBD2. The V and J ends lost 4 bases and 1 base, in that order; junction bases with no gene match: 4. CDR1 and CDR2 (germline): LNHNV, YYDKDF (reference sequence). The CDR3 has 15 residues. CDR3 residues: CATSTSGGGTDTQYF. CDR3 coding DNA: TGTGCCACCAGCACGAGCGGGGGCGGCACAGATACGCAGTATTTT.

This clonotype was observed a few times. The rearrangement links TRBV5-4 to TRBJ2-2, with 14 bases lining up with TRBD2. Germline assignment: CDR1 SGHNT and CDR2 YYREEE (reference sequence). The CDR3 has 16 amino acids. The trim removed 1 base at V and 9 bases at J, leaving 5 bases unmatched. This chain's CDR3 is CASSLLGLAGGRELFF. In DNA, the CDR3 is TGTGCCAGCAGCTTGCTTGGACTAGCGGGGGGACGGGAGCTGTTTTTT.

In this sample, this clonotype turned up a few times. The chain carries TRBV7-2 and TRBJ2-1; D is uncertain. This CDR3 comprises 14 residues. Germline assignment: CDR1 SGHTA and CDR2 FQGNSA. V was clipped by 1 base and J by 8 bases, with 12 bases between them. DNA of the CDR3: TGTGCCAGCAGCTTAGTAAGGAGTAGCCATGAGCAGTTCTTC. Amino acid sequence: CASSLVRSSHEQFF.

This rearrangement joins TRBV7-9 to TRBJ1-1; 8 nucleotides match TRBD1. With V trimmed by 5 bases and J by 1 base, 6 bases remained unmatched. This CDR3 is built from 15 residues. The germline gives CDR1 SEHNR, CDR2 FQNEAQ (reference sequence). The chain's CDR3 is CASSTGTGGNTEAFF. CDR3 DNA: TGTGCCAGCAGCACCGGGACAGGCGGGAACACTGAAGCTTTCTTT.

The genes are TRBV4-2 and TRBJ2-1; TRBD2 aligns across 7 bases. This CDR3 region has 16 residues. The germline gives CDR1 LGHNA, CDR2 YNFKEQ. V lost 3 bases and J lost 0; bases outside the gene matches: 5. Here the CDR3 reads CASSHSLAASYNEQFF. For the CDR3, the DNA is TGTGCCAGCAGCCACTCCCTAGCGGCCTCCTACAATGAGCAGTTCTTC.

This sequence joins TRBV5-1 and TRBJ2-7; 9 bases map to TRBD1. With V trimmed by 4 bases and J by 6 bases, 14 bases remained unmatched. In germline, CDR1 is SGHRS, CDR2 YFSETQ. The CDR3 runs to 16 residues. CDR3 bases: TGCGCCAGCAGCCCAGGGACAGGGCGGGCGACGAGCGAGCAGTACTTC. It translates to CASSPGTGRATSEQYF.

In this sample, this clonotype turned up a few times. The chain's CDR3 is CASSSVTQETQYF. The DNA of the CDR3 is TGTGCCAGCAGTTCAGTCACCCAAGAGACCCAGTACTTC. This chain connects TRBV12-3 or TRBV12-4 to TRBJ2-5, with D hard to call. The CDR3 covers 13 residues. V was clipped by 4 bases and J by 1 base, with 7 bases between them.

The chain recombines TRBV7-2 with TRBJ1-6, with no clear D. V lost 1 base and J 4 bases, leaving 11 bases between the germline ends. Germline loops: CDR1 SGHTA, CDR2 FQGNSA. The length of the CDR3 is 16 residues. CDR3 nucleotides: TGTGCCAGCAGCTTAGACAGTCACGGGTATAATTCACCCCTCCACTTT. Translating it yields CASSLDSHGYNSPLHF.

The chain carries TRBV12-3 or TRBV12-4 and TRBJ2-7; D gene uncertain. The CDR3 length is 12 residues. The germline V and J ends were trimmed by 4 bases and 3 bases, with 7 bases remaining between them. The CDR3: CASSSVHYEQYF. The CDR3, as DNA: TGTGCCAGCAGTTCGGTCCACTACGAGCAGTACTTC.

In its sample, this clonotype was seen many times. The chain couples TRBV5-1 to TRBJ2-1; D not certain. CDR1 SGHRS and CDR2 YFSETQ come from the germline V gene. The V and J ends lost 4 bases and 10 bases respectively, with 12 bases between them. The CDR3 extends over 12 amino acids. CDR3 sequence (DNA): TGCGCCAGCAGCCAAGACCGTGACGAGCAGTTCTTC. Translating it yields CASSQDRDEQFF.

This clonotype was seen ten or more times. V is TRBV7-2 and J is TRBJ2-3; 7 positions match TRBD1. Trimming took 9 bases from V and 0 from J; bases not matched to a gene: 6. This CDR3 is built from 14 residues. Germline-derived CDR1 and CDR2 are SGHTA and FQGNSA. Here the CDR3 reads CASEDRTSTDTQYF. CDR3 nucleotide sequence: TGTGCCAGTGAGGACAGGACTAGCACAGATACGCAGTATTTT.

The CDR3 spells CSARDGTGGADTQYF. Here the CDR3 DNA reads TGCAGTGCTAGAGATGGGACAGGGGGCGCAGATACGCAGTATTTT. V and J are TRBV20-1 and TRBJ2-3; 12 bases line up with TRBD1. Germline assignment: CDR1 DFQATT and CDR2 SNEGSKA (reference sequence). Trimming at V came to 0 bases and at J to 4 bases, leaving 2 bases not matched to a gene. This CDR3 spans 15 amino acids.

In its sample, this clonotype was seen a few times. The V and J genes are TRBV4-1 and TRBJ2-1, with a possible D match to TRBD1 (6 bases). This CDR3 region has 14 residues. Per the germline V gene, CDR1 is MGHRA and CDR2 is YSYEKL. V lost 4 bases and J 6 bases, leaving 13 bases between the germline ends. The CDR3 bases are TGCGCCAGCAGCCTGGGACAACGTACCAATGAGCAGTTCTTC. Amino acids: CASSLGQRTNEQFF.

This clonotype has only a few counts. The CDR3 sequence is CASSLFSPVAGVRYEQYF. The DNA for the CDR3 is TGCGCCAGCAGCTTGTTTTCCCCTGTAGCGGGAGTTCGCTACGAGCAGTACTTC. The chain combines TRBV5-1 with TRBJ2-7; 9 positions match TRBD2. J lost 3 bases, V lost 1 base, and 14 bases had no gene match. The CDR3 contains 18 residues. CDR1 and CDR2 (germline): SGHRS, YFSETQ.

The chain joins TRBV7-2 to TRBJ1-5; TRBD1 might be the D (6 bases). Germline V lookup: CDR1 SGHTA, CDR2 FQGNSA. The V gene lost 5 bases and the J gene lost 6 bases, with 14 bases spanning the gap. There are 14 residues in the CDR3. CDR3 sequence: CASSRGRSGQPQHF. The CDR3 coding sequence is TGTGCCAGCAGCCGGGGGCGCTCGGGTCAGCCCCAGCATTTT.

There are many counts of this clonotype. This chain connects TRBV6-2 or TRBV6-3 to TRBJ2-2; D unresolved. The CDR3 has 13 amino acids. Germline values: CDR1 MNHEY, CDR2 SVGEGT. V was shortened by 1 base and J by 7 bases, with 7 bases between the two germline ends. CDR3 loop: CASSYYNGGELFF. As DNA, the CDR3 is TGTGCCAGCAGTTACTACAATGGCGGGGAGCTGTTTTTT.

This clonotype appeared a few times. The CDR3 here is CASSYSWGQGNEKLFF. CDR3 in DNA: TGTGCCAGCAGTTACTCATGGGGACAAGGGAATGAAAAACTGTTTTTT. V and J are TRBV6-5 and TRBJ1-4; perhaps TRBD1 as D (6 bases). This CDR3 is built from 16 residues. The germline V gene has CDR1 MNHEY and CDR2 SVGAGI. With 0 bases removed from V and 5 bases from J, the gap between germline ends came to 13 bases.

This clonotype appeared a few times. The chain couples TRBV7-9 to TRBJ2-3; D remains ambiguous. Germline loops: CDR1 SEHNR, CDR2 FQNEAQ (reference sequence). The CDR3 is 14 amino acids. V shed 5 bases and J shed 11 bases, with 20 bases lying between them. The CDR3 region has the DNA TGTGCCAGCAGCCCTCGTGATGAGGCTACCCTGCAGTATTTT. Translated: CASSPRDEATLQYF.

CDR3 sequence reads: CSVEDLEGFQETQYF. For the CDR3, the DNA is TGCAGCGTTGAAGATTTAGAAGGTTTCCAAGAGACCCAGTACTTC. The V gene is TRBV29-1, the J gene TRBJ2-5; D call uncertain. Germline CDR1 reads SQVTM; CDR2 reads ANQGSEA. This CDR3 region has 15 residues. V gave up 0 bases and J gave up 1 base, with 12 bases separating them. Filled out from reference TRBV29-1 and TRBJ2-5, the complete variable domain reads SAVISQKPSRDICQRGTSLTIQCQVDSQVTMMFWYRQQPGQSLTLIATANQGSEATYESGFVIDKFPISRPNLTFSTLTVSNMSPEDSSIYLCSVEDLEGFQETQYFGPGTRLLVL.

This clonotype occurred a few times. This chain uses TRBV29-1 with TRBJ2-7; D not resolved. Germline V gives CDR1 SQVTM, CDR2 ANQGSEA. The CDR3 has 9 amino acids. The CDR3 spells CTTPNEQYF. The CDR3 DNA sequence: TGCACCACCCCTAACGAGCAGTACTTC.

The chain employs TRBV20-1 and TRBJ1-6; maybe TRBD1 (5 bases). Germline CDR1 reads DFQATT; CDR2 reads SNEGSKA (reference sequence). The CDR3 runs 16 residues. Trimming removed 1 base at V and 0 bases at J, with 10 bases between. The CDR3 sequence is CSARARGGSYNSPLHF. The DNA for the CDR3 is TGCAGTGCTAGAGCCCGGGGGGGCTCCTATAATTCACCCCTCCACTTT.

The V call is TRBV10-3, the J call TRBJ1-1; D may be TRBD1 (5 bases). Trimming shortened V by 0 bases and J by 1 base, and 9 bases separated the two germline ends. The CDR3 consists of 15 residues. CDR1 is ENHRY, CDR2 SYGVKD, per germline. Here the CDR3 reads CAISESAGPNTEAFF. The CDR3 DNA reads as TGTGCCATCAGTGAGTCCGCAGGGCCGAACACTGAAGCTTTCTTT.

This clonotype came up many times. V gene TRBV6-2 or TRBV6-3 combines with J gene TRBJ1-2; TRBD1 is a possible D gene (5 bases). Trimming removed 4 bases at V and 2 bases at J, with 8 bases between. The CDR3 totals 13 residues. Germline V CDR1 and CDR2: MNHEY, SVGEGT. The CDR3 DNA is TGTGCCAGCAGTTTAAACAGGAACTATGGCTACACCTTC. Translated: CASSLNRNYGYTF.